These 24 T cell receptor beta chains were all obtained from the same sample, sequenced in a study of CD8+ T cells in alopecia areata. Extracted RNA was reverse transcribed, and the resulting cDNA served as sequencing template. Clones were sequenced by immunoSEQ multiplex PCR, and TCRdb holds only the in-frame ones, with some missing. Reported are more than 90,000 clones, none seen only once; the ten largest carry roughly a fifth. Sequenced: lesional skin. All receptors come from a C3H/HeJ mouse with alopecia areata. The strain's MHC haplotype is H2-k.

Concerning this clone itself: Germline and genes here are mouse. The CDR3 end lies 4 residues beyond the end of the read and is filled in from the germline J gene. The V gene is TRBV1, the J gene TRBJ2-4; the match to TRBD2 covers 9 bases. Germline CDR1 reads NSQYPW; CDR2 reads LRSPGD (reference sequence). The CDR3 length is 16 residues. The trim removed 3 bases at V and 1 base at J, leaving 5 bases unmatched. The CDR3 loop is CTCSAWTGDRQNTLYF. The covered CDR3 bases are TGCACCTGCAGTGCCTGGACTGGGGATCGTCAAAAC.

In regard to this clone: Gene and germline names: mouse. The read halts 4 residues ahead of the CDR3 end, with the missing end drawn from the germline J gene. The chain is built from TRBV1 and TRBJ1-4, with 8 bases lining up with TRBD1. Trimming at V came to 1 base and at J to 4 bases, leaving 5 bases not matched to a gene. Germline CDR1 reads NSQYPW; CDR2 reads LRSPGD (reference sequence). The CDR3 extends over 16 amino acids. CDR3 bases read: TGCACCTGCAGTGCAGTAGCAGGGGGCGGCAACGAA. It translates to CTCSAVAGGGNE. The complete CDR3 protein is CTCSAVAGGGNERLFF.

With regard to this clone: The gene names given are mouse names. The read falls 4 residues short of the CDR3 end, and the missing part is taken from the germline J gene. The V and J genes are TRBV1 and TRBJ2-2; D possibly corresponds to TRBD2 (6 bases). V shed 3 bases and J shed 3 bases, with 11 bases lying between them. Germline V CDR1 and CDR2: NSQYPW, LRSPGD (reference sequence). CDR3 length: 15 residues. The covered CDR3 bases are TGCACCTGCAGTGCTCGCTGGGGTTACACCGGG. It codes for CTCSARWGYTG. The CDR3, in full, reads CTCSARWGYTGQLYF.

The table lists this clone with a few counts. Germline and genes here are mouse. The CDR3 end lies 4 residues beyond the end of the read and is filled in from the germline J gene. V and J are TRBV19 and TRBJ2-7; 12 positions agree with TRBD2. There are 14 residues in the CDR3. CDR1 FNHDT and CDR2 SITEND come from the germline V gene (reference sequence). Incomplete CDR3 DNA: TGTGCCAGCACCCCGACTGGGGGGGCGCAT. It specifies CASTPTGGAH. The CDR3 in its entirety is CASTPTGGAHEQYF.

Regarding this clone: Gene labels here are mouse ones. The observed sequence ends 4 residues before the CDR3 terminus, with the missing tail filled in from the germline J gene. The chain combines TRBV13-1 with TRBJ2-3, with a possible D match to TRBD1 (5 bases). Germline V gives CDR1 NSHNY, CDR2 SYGAGN. V lost 2 bases to trimming and J lost 0 bases, with 10 bases between them. The CDR3 is 15 residues long. CDR3 DNA (partial): TGTGCCAGCAGTGACAGGGAGGGCAGTGCAGAA. This translates into CASSDREGSAE. The whole CDR3 is CASSDREGSAETLYF.

A few counts support this clone. The genes and germline here are from mouse. The missing CDR3 end, 4 residues past where the read stops, is filled in from the germline J gene. V is TRBV13-3 and J is TRBJ1-4, with D perhaps TRBD1 (5 bases). Trimming took 2 bases from V and 5 from J, leaving 7 bases between them. CDR1 and CDR2 (germline): NNHDY, SYVADS. This CDR3 contains 13 residues. Incomplete CDR3 DNA: TGTGCCAGCAGTGAAAGACAGAACGAA. It is translated as CASSERQNE. The full CDR3 protein is CASSERQNERLFF.

In regard to this clone: Gene names and germline refer to mouse. The read ends 4 residues shy of where the CDR3 ends; the end is completed using the germline J gene. The genes are TRBV19 and TRBJ1-4; a weak D match, TRBD1 (6 bases). CDR3 length: 16 amino acids. CDR1 is FNHDT and CDR2 is SITEND in the germline V gene (reference sequence). V was shortened by 1 base and J by 0 bases, with 10 bases between the two germline ends. CDR3 bases read: TGTGCCAGCAGTATACCGGGACAAATTTCCAACGAA. This encodes CASSIPGQISNE. The full CDR3 sequence reads CASSIPGQISNERLFF. Full variable domain (missing parts from reference TRBV19 and TRBJ1-4): GGIITQTPKFLIGQEGQKLTLKCQQNFNHDTMYWYRQDSGKGLRLIYYSITENDLQKGDLSEGYDASREKKSSFSLTVTSAQKNEMAVFLCASSIPGQISNERLFFGHGTKLSVL.

Of note for this clone: The listed genes are named as in mouse. The read finishes 4 residues shy of the CDR3 end, and the germline J gene is used to complete it. The chain uses TRBV19 and TRBJ1-4, with D perhaps TRBD1 (6 bases). The germline CDR1 and CDR2 sequences are FNHDT and SITEND (reference sequence). Trimming took off 6 bases at V and 4 bases at J, with 13 bases between the two ends. The CDR3 has 14 amino acids. The CDR3 DNA, read in part, is TGTGCCAGCACCCTCCCGGGACACAACGAA. Translating gives CASTLPGHNE. The whole CDR3 region reads CASTLPGHNERLFF.

The table lists this clone with a few counts. The listed TCRdb protein conflicts with the DNA translation at residue 13, and the protein shown is translated directly from the DNA. The gene names here belong to mouse. The read halts 3 residues ahead of the CDR3 end, with the missing end drawn from the germline J gene. The V and J genes are TRBV19 and TRBJ1-3; 11 bases fit TRBD1. V lost 6 bases to trimming and J lost 0 bases; unmatched junction nucleotides: 5. Germline CDR1 is FNHDT and CDR2 is SITEND (reference sequence). The CDR3 contains 16 residues. The covered CDR3 bases are TGTGCCAGCACCCGGGACAGGGGGTCTTCTGGAAATACG. This codes for CASTRDRGSSGNT. The full CDR3 sequence reads CASTRDRGSSGNTLYF.

This clone was seen many times. Germline and genes: mouse. The CDR3 end is not reached by the read, which stops 4 residues before it; the germline J gene fills it in. The genes are TRBV13-3 and TRBJ2-1, with 8 bases aligning to TRBD2. The V and J ends lost 1 base and 1 base, in that order; junction bases with no gene match: 4. The CDR3 covers 16 residues. The V gene's germline CDR1 is NNHDY and CDR2 SYVADS. The part of the CDR3 DNA that was read is TGTGCCAGCAGTGATCCTGGGGGGATCAACTATGCT. Amino acids: CASSDPGGINYA. The entire CDR3 sequence reads CASSDPGGINYAEQFF.

There are a few counts of this clone. Mouse gene names and germline throughout. Read coverage stops 4 residues before the CDR3 terminus; the germline J gene supplies the remainder. The V and J genes are TRBV19 and TRBJ2-7; D is perhaps TRBD1 (5 bases). Germline CDR1 reads FNHDT; CDR2 reads SITEND (reference sequence). CDR3 size: 13 residues. V shed 5 bases and J shed 0 bases, with 9 bases lying between them. Incomplete CDR3 DNA: TGTGCCAGCAGCGTCGACAGCTCCTAT. The encoded protein is CASSVDSSY. The entire CDR3 protein is CASSVDSSYEQYF.

In this sample, this clone turned up a few times. Gene names refer to mouse genes. CDR3 in amino acids: CTCSADQGTGNTLYF. The part of the CDR3 DNA that was read is TGCACCTGCAGTGCAGATCAGGGGACAGGGAAC. The chain combines TRBV1 with TRBJ2-4; 9 bases agree with TRBD1. The read is 4 residues too short to cover the CDR3 end, so that end is filled in from the germline J gene. Germline V CDR1 and CDR2: NSQYPW, LRSPGD (reference sequence). The length of the CDR3 is 15 residues.

This clone came up a few times. The gene names given are mouse names. The part of the CDR3 DNA that was read is TGTGCCAGCAGTGATCCGGGGGGCTCCCAAGAC. Translated, it gives CASSDPGGSQD. The CDR3 in full is CASSDPGGSQDTQYF. The chain is built from TRBV13-3 and TRBJ2-5; a weak D match, TRBD2 (7 bases). The read is 4 residues too short to cover the CDR3 end, so that end is filled in from the germline J gene. The V gene's germline CDR1 is NNHDY and CDR2 SYVADS. The CDR3 consists of 15 residues. Trimming left V 1 base short and J 2 bases short, with 11 bases between.

With respect to this clone: All gene names here are mouse names. The read terminates 4 residues ahead of where the CDR3 ends, so the germline J gene completes it. V is TRBV19 and J is TRBJ2-5; 9 bases fit TRBD2. After removal of 5 bases from V and 0 bases from J, the junction contained 7 bases not matched to a gene. Looked up from germline, CDR1 is FNHDT and CDR2 is SITEND (reference sequence). There are 16 residues in the CDR3. CDR3 bases read: TGTGCCAGCAGCCCTCGGACTGGGGATAACCAAGAC. Amino acid sequence: CASSPRTGDNQD. The full CDR3 is CASSPRTGDNQDTQYF.

Of note for this clone: Genes here carry mouse names. The read is 4 residues too short to cover the CDR3 end, so that end is filled in from the germline J gene. This sequence joins TRBV14 and TRBJ2-1; 8 bases match TRBD1. CDR3 length: 14 amino acids. Germline loops: CDR1 SGHDT, CDR2 FRDEAV. This CDR3 is CASSFWTGRAEQFF. Partial CDR3 DNA: TGTGCCAGCAGTTTCTGGACAGGGCGGGCT.

Points on this clone: The germline and genes are mouse ones. Sequencing ends 4 residues short of the CDR3 end; the germline J gene provides the rest. The chain uses TRBV29 and TRBJ2-1, with 7 nucleotides matching TRBD1. The germline CDR1 and CDR2 sequences are MSHET and SYDVDS. This CDR3 is built from 14 residues. V lost 5 bases to trimming and J lost 6 bases; unmatched junction nucleotides: 7. The CDR3 region is CASSPGTARAEQFF. Partial CDR3 DNA: TGTGCTAGCAGTCCTGGGACAGCGCGTGCT.

This clone showed up just a few times. Gene names denote mouse genes. The read ends 4 residues before the CDR3 terminus; that terminus is restored from the germline J gene. The chain links TRBV13-2 to TRBJ1-1; D gene uncertain. Germline V gene lookup returns CDR1 NNHNN and CDR2 SYGAGS (reference sequence). CDR3 length: 12 residues. The germline V and J ends were trimmed by 5 bases and 1 base, with 6 bases remaining between them. Partial CDR3 DNA: TGTGCCAGCGGCTACAGAAACACA. Its translation is CASGYRNT. The full-length CDR3 reads as CASGYRNTEVFF.

Notes on this clone: Each gene name is a mouse one. The read ends 4 residues shy of where the CDR3 ends; the end is completed using the germline J gene. The chain couples TRBV17 to TRBJ2-3; the D gene is possibly TRBD1 (6 bases). CDR1 is MNHDT, CDR2 YYDKIL, per germline. V was trimmed by 0 bases and J by 3 bases, leaving 7 bases between them. This CDR3 region has 14 residues. CDR3 DNA (partial): TGTGCTAGCAGTAGAGAAGGGACAGCAGAA. Protein: CASSREGTAE. The full-length CDR3 reads as CASSREGTAETLYF.

This clone was detected a few times. Mouse gene names apply. The CDR3 extends 4 residues past the end of the read, so its final part is completed from the germline J gene. The chain links TRBV19 to TRBJ2-5, with 7 bases lining up with TRBD2. CDR1 is FNHDT, CDR2 SITEND, per germline (reference sequence). After removal of 3 bases from V and 0 bases from J, the junction contained 4 bases not matched to a gene. CDR3 length: 15 amino acids. The CDR3 bases that were read are TGTGCCAGCAGTACTACCTGGGGGAACCAAGAC. It specifies CASSTTWGNQD. The CDR3 as a whole reads CASSTTWGNQDTQYF.

This clone was detected only a few times. The genes and germline here are from mouse. The CDR3 end lies 4 residues beyond the end of the read and is filled in from the germline J gene. This chain joins TRBV13-3 and TRBJ2-7, with 9 bases aligning to TRBD1. The CDR3 runs 14 residues. Trimming at V came to 5 bases and at J to 0 bases, leaving 3 bases not matched to a gene. Germline CDR1 and CDR2: NNHDY and SYVADS. The CDR3 bases that were read are TGTGCCAGCAGGACAGGGGGTAGCTCCTAT. It codes for CASRTGGSSY. The CDR3 in its entirety is CASRTGGSSYEQYF.

This clone was seen at least ten times. Gene names and germline match the mouse. The read terminates 4 residues before the CDR3 end, so the remaining end is supplied by the germline J gene. The chain combines TRBV13-3 with TRBJ2-7; 12 positions agree with TRBD2. The CDR3 has 14 amino acids. Looked up from germline, CDR1 is NNHDY and CDR2 is SYVADS. The J segment lost 3 bases and the V segment lost 6 bases, leaving 4 bases of the junction unmatched. The sequenced CDR3 bases are TGTGCCAGCACCCGACTGGGGGGGCGCTAT. Encoded protein: CASTRLGGRY. The whole CDR3 protein is CASTRLGGRYEQYF.

About this clone: These gene names are mouse names. The read gets to within 4 residues of the CDR3 end, and the germline J gene fills in the rest. V gene TRBV1 combines with J gene TRBJ1-4; 8 positions agree with TRBD1. CDR1 and CDR2 from the germline V gene are NSQYPW and LRSPGD (reference sequence). The CDR3 extends over 17 amino acids. V lost 3 bases and J lost 0; bases outside the gene matches: 6. CDR3 DNA, as far as it was read: TGCACCTGCAGTGCGCCTCGACAGGGGATTTCCAACGAA. It translates to CTCSAPRQGISNE. The CDR3, in full, reads CTCSAPRQGISNERLFF.

Ten or more counts support this clone. Gene names are the mouse ones. The DNA read from the CDR3 is TGTGCCAGCAGTGATAGACAGGGGGACTCCTAT. It translates to CASSDRQGDSY. The entire CDR3 protein is CASSDRQGDSYEQYF. This chain connects TRBV13-3 to TRBJ2-7, with TRBD1 matching 9 bases. The read falls 4 residues short of the CDR3 end, and the missing part is taken from the germline J gene. The CDR3 length is 15 residues. CDR1 NNHDY and CDR2 SYVADS come from the germline V gene. V was pared by 1 base and J by 0 bases, with 2 bases of the junction left unmatched.

In this sample, this clone turned up a few times. The protein recorded in TCRdb does not match the translated DNA at residue 10; the protein presented here comes from translating the DNA. Gene names are the mouse ones. This chain's CDR3 is CARDISYNSPLYF. Partial CDR3 DNA: TGTGCTAGGGACATTTCCTATAATTCGCCC. The chain links TRBV17 to TRBJ1-6; weak D call: TRBD1 (5 bases). The CDR3 extends 3 residues past the end of the read, so its final part is completed from the germline J gene. TRBJ1-6 is flagged as an ORF with uncertain function. This CDR3 contains 13 residues. Germline lookup yields CDR1 MNHDT and CDR2 YYDKIL. The V gene lost 9 bases and the J gene lost 0 bases, with 6 bases spanning the gap.